The 3 T cell receptor beta chains below were found in one sample sequenced in a study of blood T cell repertoires in COVID-19. Sequenced by immunoSEQ multiplex PCR; TCRdb stores in-frame clones only, minus some. The table lists roughly 83,000 clones, around 88% of them singletons. The material sequenced was peripheral blood. The receptors here all came from a man in his fifties with active COVID-19.

V and J are TRBV19 and TRBJ1-5, with 8 nucleotides matching TRBD1. V lost 7 bases to trimming and J lost 3 bases; unmatched junction nucleotides: 5. CDR1 is LNHDA, CDR2 SQIVND, per germline (reference sequence). The CDR3 has 14 amino acids. The CDR3 DNA reads TGTGCCAGTATGGACAGGGCACCCAATCAGCCCCAGCATTTT. It codes for CASMDRAPNQPQHF.

CDR3 coding DNA: TGCAGCGTTGTGGGACAGGGTCGACCCGAGCAGTACTTC. It is translated as CSVVGQGRPEQYF. This chain uses TRBV29-1 with TRBJ2-7; TRBD1 matches 9 bases. The CDR3 spans 13 residues. The junction had 7 bases not matched to a gene; V was cut back by 4 bases and J by 6 bases. Germline lookup yields CDR1 SQVTM and CDR2 ANQGSEA.

The chain joins TRBV24-1 to TRBJ2-5; 11 positions agree with TRBD2. CDR1 and CDR2 (germline): KGHDR, SFDVKD. After removal of 4 bases from V and 7 bases from J, the junction contained 10 bases not matched to a gene. The CDR3 contains 16 residues. This CDR3 is CATSERGTSGAGTQYF. In DNA form, the CDR3 reads TGTGCCACCAGTGAAAGAGGGACTAGCGGAGCCGGGACCCAGTACTTC.